This note documents a single TCR beta chain sequence. The data were taken from a study of blood T cell repertoires in COVID-19. Study-level background: Acute and convalescent COVID-19 samples came from the United States, Italy and Spain. PBMCs, B-cell-depleted T cells, or T cells provided the cDNA or gDNA that made up the material.

Authors' processing steps: Amplifying reference gene primers gave estimates of nucleated cell counts. The repertoire was sequenced with immunoSEQ multiplex PCR; TCRdb's copy has only in-frame clones and lacks some. V and J calls plus clone size are reproduced from that table; the DNA served to infer D and trimming. The sample has more than 250,000 clones; more than 85% are singletons. Study members were between roughly 18 and 89 years old and lived in approximately 25 US regions. Trimming shortened V by 4 bases and J by 1 base, and 11 bases separated the two germline ends. Germline CDR1 SGDLS, CDR2 YYNGEE. The CDR3 is 15 residues long.

The receptor was isolated from a woman aged 25 to 39 who had recovered from COVID-19. The chain joins TRBV9 to TRBJ2-2; the D gene is possibly TRBD2 (6 bases). Sequenced sample: PBMCs or T cells enriched from blood (not recorded which). The CDR3 nucleotides are TGTGCCAGCAGCAGGGACTCAAGGAACACCGGGGAGCTGTTTTTT. Its protein product is CASSRDSRNTGELFF.